What follows is one TCR beta chain and its context. The entry originates in a study of blood T cell repertoires in COVID-19. Across the whole study: Acute and convalescent COVID-19 specimens originated in the United States, Italy and Spain. PBMCs, B-cell-depleted T cells, or T cells were the source of the cDNA or gDNA that made up the material.

Original methodology: Reference gene primer amplification in the assay estimated nucleated cell counts. Generated by immunoSEQ multiplex PCR, the TCRdb table keeps only in-frame clones and is missing some. V and J calls and clone size are as listed in that table; D and trimming were resolved from the DNA. The sample carries about 42,000 clones, roughly 90% recorded once. The CDR3 loop spans 15 amino acids. The material sequenced was peripheral blood. The J gene is TRBJ1-1, the V gene TRBV21-1; the D segment call TRBD1 is taken from the table without a DNA check. TRBV21-1 is classified as a pseudogene. This TCR was sampled from a human donor in a cohort sampled during active COVID-19. The CDR3 DNA sequence: TGTGCCAGCAGCGATTTCCGGGACAGGGGCACTGAAGCTTTCTTT. It codes for CASSDFRDRGTEAFF.